Listed below are T cell receptor beta chains from one sample, sequenced in a study of T cell repertoires in cytomegalovirus infection. Via MiXCR, TCRdb re-called the reads, giving one row per CDR3 protein. The sample contains a few hundred thousand distinct CDR3 sequences, about a sixth of which appear only once. What was sequenced was PBMCs. The receptors come from a human donor in good health (CMV status not recorded). Some clones in this sample may be carry-over from other donors' samples. The CDR3 runs from the conserved cysteine through the conserved F or W. Fields, in order: V gene, clone size, J gene, D gene, CDR3 DNA, CDR3 protein. The D gene is left open where the match is weak. Where a row states a size, it is once, few, many or the class of an expanded clone; other rows omit it.

V: TRBV15
size: .
J: TRBJ2-5
D: TRBD2
DNA: TGTGCCACCAGCAGAGCAGGACTAGCGGGGGGCTGGGAGACCCAGTACTTC
CDR3: CATSRAGLAGGWETQYF

V: TRBV11-2
size: .
J: TRBJ2-2
D: .
DNA: TGTGCCAGCAGCTTAGACATCACCGGGGAGCTGTTTTTT
CDR3: CASSLDITGELFF

V: TRBV18
size: .
J: TRBJ2-3
D: .
DNA: TGTGCCAGCTCACCACCGAAGGGGCCAGTTACGCAGTATTTT
CDR3: CASSPPKGPVTQYF

V: TRBV7-2
size: many
J: TRBJ1-2
D: .
DNA: TGTGCCAGCAGCTACCTCTCGGGGGGGGCTGGTGGCTACACCTTC
CDR3: CASSYLSGGAGGYTF

V: TRBV20-1
size: many
J: TRBJ2-2
D: .
DNA: TGCAGTGCTAGAGATCCTCGGATCGGGGAGCTGTTTTTT
CDR3: CSARDPRIGELFF

V: TRBV12-3/TRBV12-4
size: .
J: TRBJ2-5
D: .
DNA: TGTGCCAGCAGTTTAGGCCAGGGGACCGGGGAGACCCAGTACTTC
CDR3: CASSLGQGTGETQYF

V: TRBV12-3/TRBV12-4
size: many
J: TRBJ2-7
D: .
DNA: TGTGCCAGCAGTTCCCTTCGTCGCTCCTACGAGCAGTACTTC
CDR3: CASSSLRRSYEQYF

V: TRBV7-8
size: many
J: TRBJ2-1
D: TRBD2
DNA: TGTGCCAGCAGCTTATCTGGAGCGGGGGGATACAATGAGCAGTTCTTC
CDR3: CASSLSGAGGYNEQFF

V: TRBV11-3
size: many
J: TRBJ2-2
D: .
DNA: TGTGCCAGCAGCTTAGAGGGGAGAGCCGGGGAGCTGTTTTTT
CDR3: CASSLEGRAGELFF

V: TRBV28
size: many
J: TRBJ1-5
D: .
DNA: TGTGCCAGCAGTGTAGCCGGGGCCCCCAATCAGCCCCAGCATTTT
CDR3: CASSVAGAPNQPQHF

V: TRBV12-3/TRBV12-4
size: many
J: TRBJ1-4
D: TRBD1
DNA: TGTGCCAGCAGTGAACAGGGGGGAGAAGAAAAACTGTTTTTT
CDR3: CASSEQGGEEKLFF

V: TRBV10-3
size: few
J: TRBJ2-3
D: TRBD2
DNA: TGTGCCATCAGGAAAAGCGGGGGGGCCGTAGATACGCAGTATTTT
CDR3: CAIRKSGGAVDTQYF

V: TRBV29-1
size: .
J: TRBJ2-1
D: TRBD1
DNA: TGCAGCGTTGAGCACCAGGGGGCAAATGAGCAGTTCTTC
CDR3: CSVEHQGANEQFF

V: TRBV6-1
size: many
J: TRBJ1-5
D: .
DNA: TGTGCCAGCAGTGACCAGGGGCCTGGTCAGCCCCAGCATTTT
CDR3: CASSDQGPGQPQHF

V: TRBV6-1
size: .
J: TRBJ1-1
D: .
DNA: TGTGCCAGCAGTGTCCAGGGGTTGATGAACACTGAAGCTTTCTTT
CDR3: CASSVQGLMNTEAFF

V: TRBV7-6
size: .
J: TRBJ1-3
D: TRBD1
DNA: TGTGCCAGCAGCGCAAGCAACAGGGGGCGAGGAGGAAACACCATATATTTT
CDR3: CASSASNRGRGGNTIYF

V: TRBV7-2
size: few
J: TRBJ2-7
D: TRBD2
DNA: TGTGCCAGCAGCTTAGCTTCACTAGCGGGGAACTACGAGCAGTACTTC
CDR3: CASSLASLAGNYEQYF

V: TRBV7-6
size: many
J: TRBJ1-2
D: .
DNA: TGTGCCAGCAGCCCACAGGGATACTATGGCTACACCTTC
CDR3: CASSPQGYYGYTF

V: TRBV27
size: .
J: TRBJ1-2
D: .
DNA: TGTGCCAGCAGTTTATCGAGGTTTAGCGGCTACACCTTC
CDR3: CASSLSRFSGYTF

V: TRBV7-6
size: many
J: TRBJ2-3
D: .
DNA: TGTGCCAGCAGCCCCCTGACAGACGAAAGCACAGATACGCAGTATTTT
CDR3: CASSPLTDESTDTQYF

V: TRBV6-2/TRBV6-3
size: .
J: TRBJ1-1
D: .
DNA: TGTGCCAGCAGCTCTCTTTATCCTTTCGGAGAGGCACACACTGAAGCTTTCTTT
CDR3: CASSSLYPFGEAHTEAFF

V: TRBV29-1
size: .
J: TRBJ2-3
D: TRBD2
DNA: TGCAGCGTTGATCGACTAGCGGGGACCACAGATACGCAGTATTTT
CDR3: CSVDRLAGTTDTQYF

V: TRBV12-3/TRBV12-4
size: few
J: TRBJ1-5
D: TRBD1
DNA: TGTGCCAGCAGGAGGGGGACAGGGGGCCGTCAGCCCCAGCATTTT
CDR3: CASRRGTGGRQPQHF

V: TRBV27
size: few
J: TRBJ1-1
D: TRBD1
DNA: TGTGCCAGCCGGAACCCCGAGGGGGCCGGCACTGAAGCTTTCTTT
CDR3: CASRNPEGAGTEAFF

V: TRBV2
size: few
J: TRBJ1-5
D: .
DNA: TGTGCCAGCAGTGAAACCAGGGCAAGCAATCAGCCCCAGCATTTT
CDR3: CASSETRASNQPQHF

V: TRBV6-2/TRBV6-3
size: few
J: TRBJ2-5
D: .
DNA: TGTGCCAGCAGTTACACGGCGGGCTACCAAGAGACCCAGTACTTC
CDR3: CASSYTAGYQETQYF

V: TRBV7-2
size: .
J: TRBJ2-7
D: TRBD1
DNA: TGTGCCAGCAGCTTTCCGGGACAGGGGTTTGAGCAGTACTTC
CDR3: CASSFPGQGFEQYF

V: TRBV7-2
size: many
J: TRBJ1-6
D: .
DNA: TGTGCCAGTCTTGAGGGTACCTATAATTCACCCCTCCACTTT
CDR3: CASLEGTYNSPLHF

V: TRBV19
size: .
J: TRBJ2-1
D: TRBD1
DNA: TGTGCCAGTAGTAACCCCGGGACAGGGGGCGGGTATGAGCAGTTCTTC
CDR3: CASSNPGTGGGYEQFF

V: TRBV14
size: .
J: TRBJ2-1
D: TRBD1
DNA: TGTGCCAGCAGCCAAGCAGGGGGTACGTCCTACAATGAGCAGTTCTTC
CDR3: CASSQAGGTSYNEQFF

V: TRBV7-9
size: many
J: TRBJ2-1
D: TRBD2
DNA: TGTGCCAGCAGCTCCATAACTAGCGGGGGGGCTAAAAATGAGCAGTTCTTC
CDR3: CASSSITSGGAKNEQFF

V: TRBV19
size: .
J: TRBJ1-1
D: .
DNA: TGTGCCAGTAGTACAGGGATCCCTGAAGCTTTCTTT
CDR3: CASSTGIPEAFF

V: TRBV6-1
size: few
J: TRBJ2-7
D: .
DNA: TGTGCCAGCACCCCCCCAGGGGATTCCGGTCACGAGCAGTACTTC
CDR3: CASTPPGDSGHEQYF

V: TRBV7-9
size: many
J: TRBJ1-4
D: .
DNA: TGTGCCAGCAGCTTACAGGGAGCCGAAAAACTGTTTTTT
CDR3: CASSLQGAEKLFF

V: TRBV5-1
size: .
J: TRBJ2-5
D: TRBD1
DNA: TGCGCCAGCAGCTTTGGGACAGAAAAAGAGACCCAGTACTTC
CDR3: CASSFGTEKETQYF

V: TRBV7-9
size: .
J: TRBJ1-1
D: TRBD1
DNA: TGTGCCAGCAGCGCGGGGACAGGAACGAACACTGAAGCTTTCTTT
CDR3: CASSAGTGTNTEAFF

V: TRBV2
size: few
J: TRBJ1-6
D: .
DNA: TGTGCCAGCAGTTCCCTCAGGGGATCAAATTCACCCCTCCACTTT
CDR3: CASSSLRGSNSPLHF

V: TRBV6-5
size: .
J: TRBJ1-5
D: .
DNA: TGTGCCAGCAGTTACTCGCCCGAGCAGCCCCAGCATTTT
CDR3: CASSYSPEQPQHF

V: TRBV20-1
size: .
J: TRBJ1-5
D: .
DNA: TGCAGTGCTCCCCGGGACTTAGGACAGCCCCAGCATTTT
CDR3: CSAPRDLGQPQHF

V: TRBV5-1
size: .
J: TRBJ2-5
D: .
DNA: TGCGCCAGCAGCGCCTGGAGTGGAGCCCAAGAGACCCAGTACTTC
CDR3: CASSAWSGAQETQYF

V: TRBV7-2
size: .
J: TRBJ2-1
D: .
DNA: TGTGCCAGCAGCTTAGATCATAATGAGCAGTTCTTC
CDR3: CASSLDHNEQFF

V: TRBV7-2
size: many
J: TRBJ1-5
D: TRBD1
DNA: TGTGCCAGCAGCCCAGACAGGGGAAATCAGCCCCAGCATTTT
CDR3: CASSPDRGNQPQHF

V: TRBV28
size: few
J: TRBJ1-1
D: .
DNA: TGTGCCAGCAGGAGGGGGGGATTGGTACAGGAAGCTTTCTTT
CDR3: CASRRGGLVQEAFF

V: TRBV12-3/TRBV12-4
size: .
J: TRBJ1-5
D: .
DNA: TGTGCCAGCAGTTTTACAGCAGATCAGCCCCAGCATTTT
CDR3: CASSFTADQPQHF

V: TRBV5-1
size: .
J: TRBJ2-7
D: TRBD1
DNA: TGCGCCAGCAGCTTGGGTGGACAGGGGCCCAACTACGAGCAGTACTTC
CDR3: CASSLGGQGPNYEQYF

V: TRBV5-1
size: .
J: TRBJ1-1
D: TRBD1
DNA: TGCGCCAGCAGCTTGTGGACAGGGGCGAACACTGAAGCTTTCTTT
CDR3: CASSLWTGANTEAFF

V: TRBV12-3/TRBV12-4
size: many
J: TRBJ1-5
D: .
DNA: TGTGCCAGCAGTTTTTTAGGCCAGCCCCAGCATTTT
CDR3: CASSFLGQPQHF

V: TRBV12-3/TRBV12-4
size: .
J: TRBJ2-1
D: .
DNA: TGTGCCAGCAGTTTAGGATCAGGGGTCAATGAGCAGTTCTTC
CDR3: CASSLGSGVNEQFF

V: TRBV15
size: .
J: TRBJ2-6
D: .
DNA: TGTGCCACCAGCTGGACCCGGGGCGAATCTGGGGCCAACGTCCTGACTTTC
CDR3: CATSWTRGESGANVLTF

V: TRBV7-2
size: many
J: TRBJ2-1
D: .
DNA: TGTGCCAGCAGCTTAGACCTTCAGGGGTACGATGAGCAGTTCTTC
CDR3: CASSLDLQGYDEQFF

V: TRBV27
size: few
J: TRBJ2-7
D: TRBD2
DNA: TGTGCCAGCATGAGCGGGGGCTCCTACGAGCAGTACTTC
CDR3: CASMSGGSYEQYF